The 5 T cell receptor beta chains below come from one sample, sequenced in a study of blood T cell repertoires in COVID-19. Repertoires were generated with immunoSEQ multiplex PCR, while TCRdb's copy carries only in-frame clones and drops some. Found here are more than 350,000 clones, roughly 90% of them singletons; the top ten hold 1.4%. Sequencing used PBMCs or T cells enriched from blood (not recorded which). All receptors come from a woman aged 18-35 years who had been exposed to COVID-19.

This chain connects TRBV11-2 to TRBJ2-5; 11 nucleotides align to TRBD2. Germline V gene data show CDR1 as SGHAT and CDR2 as FQNNGV. The junction had 7 bases not matched to a gene; V was cut back by 5 bases and J by 2 bases. The CDR3 sequence is 16 residues long. The CDR3 reads CASSAPTSGVQETQYF. The CDR3 bases are TGTGCCAGCAGCGCCCCGACTAGCGGGGTACAAGAGACCCAGTACTTC. The full variable domain, completed using reference TRBV11-2 and TRBJ2-5, is EAGVAQSPRYKIIEKRQSVAFWCNPISGHATLYWYQQILGQGPKLLIQFQNNGVVDDSQLPKDRFSAERLKGVDSTLKIQPAKLEDSAVYLCASSAPTSGVQETQYFGPGTRLLVL.

This chain connects TRBV12-3 or TRBV12-4 to TRBJ1-2; tentatively, D is TRBD1 (6 bases). Trimming shortened V by 4 bases and J by 1 base, and 7 bases separated the two germline ends. The CDR3 contains 13 residues. CDR3 amino acids: CASSWTVNYGYTF. The CDR3 nucleotides read TGTGCCAGCAGTTGGACAGTTAACTATGGCTACACCTTC.

The chain couples TRBV11-2 to TRBJ1-5; maybe TRBD1 (6 bases). The germline V gene has CDR1 SGHAT and CDR2 FQNNGV. Trimming shortened V by 5 bases and J by 6 bases, and 11 bases separated the two germline ends. CDR3 length: 13 amino acids. CDR3 nucleotide sequence: TGTGCCAGCAGCCCGACAGGAGTTCAGCCCCAGCATTTT. Protein sequence: CASSPTGVQPQHF.

The CDR3 DNA sequence: TGTGCCAGCAGCGCTCTCATTGCGACAGCAACTAATGAAAAACTGTTTTTT. It yields the protein CASSALIATATNEKLFF. The rearrangement uses TRBV5-6 and TRBJ1-4, with D possibly TRBD1 on 5 matching bases. The CDR3 loop spans 17 amino acids. V dropped 4 bases and J dropped 0 bases, with 16 bases sitting between them. Germline V CDR1 and CDR2: SGHDT, YYEEEE.

This chain uses TRBV2 with TRBJ1-1, with a tentative D call TRBD1 (6 bases). V was pared by 6 bases and J by 8 bases, with 16 bases between. Germline V lookup: CDR1 SNHLY, CDR2 FYNNEI. The CDR3 has 13 amino acids. The CDR3 loop is CASRRGGLEEAFF. The CDR3 DNA reads TGTGCCAGCAGGAGGGGGGGGTTGGAGGAAGCTTTCTTT. Full variable domain (rest looked up from reference TRBV2 and TRBJ1-1): EPEVTQTPSHQVTQMGQEVILRCVPISNHLYFYWYRQILGQKVEFLVSFYNNEISEKSEIFDDQFSVERPDGSNFTLKIRSTKLEDSAMYFCASRRGGLEEAFFGQGTRLTVV.